Shown below are 19 T cell receptor beta chains from a single sample sequenced in a study of cytomegalovirus exposure and HLA in healthy donors. The PCR used 60 Vbeta and 13 Jbeta primers. Sequencing used immunoSEQ multiplex PCR; TCRdb keeps in-frame clones, though not all of them. The sample lists about 160,000 clones, about 72% occurring once. Sequences were obtained from PBMCs. These TCRs come from a man aged 25-45 years in good health and CMV-seropositive.

This clone was recorded once. The V gene is TRBV4-1, the J gene TRBJ2-3, with 10 positions matching TRBD1. Germline V lookup: CDR1 MGHRA, CDR2 YSYEKL. V gave up 6 bases and J gave up 4 bases; unmatched junction bases: 4. The CDR3 has 14 residues. This CDR3 reads CASRQTGGADTQYF. The CDR3 nucleotides read TGCGCCAGCAGGCAGACAGGGGGCGCAGATACGCAGTATTTT.

This clone was detected only a few times. The chain uses TRBV6-5 and TRBJ2-4, with 7 positions matching TRBD1. Germline trimming cut 2 bases from V and 9 bases from J; bases unmatched to any gene: 10. The CDR3 length is 15 residues. Germline V gene lookup returns CDR1 MNHEY and CDR2 SVGAGI. The CDR3 spells CASSYKTGTLRIQYF. The CDR3, as DNA: TGTGCCAGCAGTTACAAGACAGGGACCCTCCGCATTCAGTACTTC.

This chain's CDR3 is CASSYRDRGHEQYF. CDR3 bases: TGTGCCAGCAGTTACCGGGACAGGGGCCACGAGCAGTACTTC. V gene TRBV6-5 combines with J gene TRBJ2-7; 10 bases are a match to TRBD1. The germline gives CDR1 MNHEY, CDR2 SVGAGI. With 2 bases clipped from V and 5 bases from J, the junction kept 3 bases outside the gene matches. The CDR3 is made up of 14 amino acids.

This clone was seen a handful of times. This chain uses TRBV10-2 with TRBJ2-7; 8 bases align to TRBD2. The CDR3 is 15 amino acids. V was pared by 2 bases and J by 2 bases, with 5 bases of the junction left unmatched. From germline, CDR1 is WSHSY and CDR2 SAAADI. The CDR3 region is CASSESGTSAYEQYF. The CDR3 DNA follows: TGCGCCAGCAGTGAGAGCGGGACTAGTGCCTACGAGCAGTACTTC.

The chain is built from TRBV28 and TRBJ2-4; D not resolved. Looked up from germline, CDR1 is MDHEN and CDR2 is SYDVKM. With 6 bases removed from V and 0 bases from J, the gap between germline ends came to 9 bases. The CDR3 spans 14 residues. In DNA, the CDR3 is TGTGCCAGCAGCCGCGCCTTAGCCAAAAACATTCAGTACTTC. This sequence encodes CASSRALAKNIQYF. Filled out from reference TRBV28 and TRBJ2-4, the complete variable domain reads DVKVTQSSRYLVKRTGEKVFLECVQDMDHENMFWYRQDPGLGLRLIYFSYDVKMKEKGDIPEGYSVSREKKERFSLILESASTNQTSMYLCASSRALAKNIQYFGAGTRLSVL.

The rearrangement joins TRBV7-3 to TRBJ2-7, with 12 bases identical to TRBD1. This CDR3 is built from 17 residues. Germline V lookup: CDR1 SGHTA, CDR2 FQGTGA. Trimming at V came to 5 bases and at J to 2 bases, leaving 10 bases not matched to a gene. CDR3 loop: CASSPILGQGATYEQYF. CDR3 sequence (DNA): TGTGCCAGCAGCCCCATTCTGGGACAGGGGGCGACCTACGAGCAGTACTTC.

The chain couples TRBV4-1 to TRBJ1-5, with 12 bases that match TRBD1. Trimming at V came to 2 bases and at J to 5 bases, leaving 1 base not matched to a gene. CDR1 MGHRA and CDR2 YSYEKL come from the germline V gene. CDR3 length equals 15 residues. The CDR3 region is CASSQRDRGHQPQHF. The CDR3 region has the DNA TGCGCCAGCAGCCAAAGGGACAGGGGGCATCAGCCCCAGCATTTT.

About this clone: Other DNA sequences from this sample encode an identical CDR3 as well. The chain uses TRBV29-1 and TRBJ2-5; TRBD2 agrees at 7 bases. Germline V gives CDR1 SQVTM, CDR2 ANQGSEA. The CDR3 covers 16 residues. Trimming cost V 1 base and J 3 bases; bases outside gene matches: 11. CDR3 sequence reads: CSVEVSSWGGKETQYF. Here the CDR3 DNA reads TGCAGCGTTGAAGTCTCGAGCTGGGGGGGAAAAGAGACCCAGTACTTC.

This sequence joins TRBV25-1 and TRBJ2-4; D is possibly TRBD1 (6 bases). CDR1 is MGHDK and CDR2 is SYGVNS in the germline V gene. The CDR3 has 15 residues. The V gene lost 4 bases and the J gene lost 8 bases, with 18 bases spanning the gap. Written as DNA, the CDR3 is TGTGCCAGCAGTGCGGACAGAGGGCGGTGGGACATTCAGTACTTC. Amino acid sequence: CASSADRGRWDIQYF.

V gene TRBV28 combines with J gene TRBJ2-7; TRBD2 matches 8 bases. The CDR3 runs 14 residues. After removal of 6 bases from V and 7 bases from J, the junction contained 11 bases not matched to a gene. Germline CDR1 is MDHEN and CDR2 is SYDVKM. The CDR3 DNA is TGTGCCAGCAGCCCCTGGGCAGGCGGGGGGGAGCAGTACTTC. Protein: CASSPWAGGGEQYF.

The chain couples TRBV4-1 to TRBJ1-2, with a tentative D call TRBD1 (6 bases). V shed 4 bases and J shed 3 bases, with 12 bases lying between them. Germline CDR1 and CDR2: MGHRA and YSYEKL. CDR3 size: 14 residues. This CDR3 is CASSLQGLHYGYTF. In DNA, the CDR3 is TGCGCCAGCAGCCTACAGGGCCTCCACTATGGCTACACCTTC.

The V call is TRBV28, the J call TRBJ2-6, with unresolved D. CDR3 length: 15 residues. Germline CDR1 reads MDHEN; CDR2 reads SYDVKM. V lost 3 bases, J lost 4 bases, and 10 bases lay in between. The DNA for the CDR3 is TGTGCCAGCAGTTTCCAACTCTCCGGGGCCAACGTCCTGACTTTC. Protein sequence: CASSFQLSGANVLTF.

CDR3 protein: CASSKTGGQPQHF. Written as DNA, the CDR3 is TGTGCCAGTAGCAAGACAGGGGGTCAGCCCCAGCATTTT. The J gene is TRBJ1-5, the V gene TRBV19, with 9 bases lining up with TRBD1. The CDR3 runs 13 residues. V gave up 6 bases and J gave up 6 bases; unmatched junction bases: 3. CDR1 and CDR2 from the germline V gene are LNHDA and SQIVND (reference sequence).

This chain joins TRBV28 and TRBJ1-5; D call uncertain. Germline-derived CDR1 and CDR2 are MDHEN and SYDVKM. The CDR3 runs 15 residues. Trimming removed 1 base from V and 3 bases from J, with 10 bases in between. The chain's CDR3 is CASSLSAGINQPQHF. CDR3 DNA: TGTGCCAGCAGTTTATCCGCGGGAATCAATCAGCCCCAGCATTTT.

The chain combines TRBV19 with TRBJ1-4, with 8 bases lining up with TRBD1. V lost 8 bases and J lost 0; bases outside the gene matches: 2. The CDR3 totals 14 residues. Per germline, CDR1 LNHDA and CDR2 SQIVND (reference sequence). The CDR3 loop is CASGQGPTNEKLFF. The CDR3 DNA follows: TGTGCCAGTGGACAGGGCCCAACTAATGAAAAACTGTTTTTT.

This chain joins TRBV2 and TRBJ1-2; possible D gene TRBD1, 5 bases. This CDR3 is built from 14 residues. Trimming took 11 bases from V and 4 from J, leaving 20 bases between them. The V gene's germline CDR1 is SNHLY and CDR2 FYNNEI. The CDR3 loop is CARNTYGGSYGYTF. In DNA form, the CDR3 reads TGTGCCCGCAATACCTACGGGGGTTCCTATGGCTACACCTTC.

V gene TRBV4-2 combines with J gene TRBJ2-1, with TRBD2 matching over 13 bases. The V gene's germline CDR1 is LGHNA and CDR2 YNFKEQ. The CDR3 runs to 15 residues. J lost 9 bases, V lost 4 bases, and 6 bases had no gene match. CDR3 DNA: TGTGCCAGCAGCCCAACTAGCGGGGGGGGCGCTGAGCAGTTCTTC. Encoded protein: CASSPTSGGGAEQFF.

The gene calls are TRBV5-1 and TRBJ2-3; no definite D call. V was clipped by 0 bases and J by 1 base, with 3 bases between them. The germline V gene encodes CDR1 SGHRS and CDR2 YFSETQ. The CDR3 runs 13 residues. CDR3 bases: TGCGCCAGCAGCTTGGTAGGCACAGATACGCAGTATTTT. This sequence encodes CASSLVGTDTQYF. The full variable domain, rest sourced from reference TRBV5-1 and TRBJ2-3, is KAGVTQTPRYLIKTRGQQVTLSCSPISGHRSVSWYQQTPGQGLQFLFEYFSETQRNKGNFPGRFSGRQFSNSRSEMNVSTLELGDSALYLCASSLVGTDTQYFGPGTRLTVL.

The chain combines TRBV9 with TRBJ1-2; D unclear. This CDR3 region has 13 residues. The germline V gene has CDR1 SGDLS and CDR2 YYNGEE. V lost 3 bases to trimming and J lost 4 bases, with 10 bases between them. In nucleotides, the CDR3 is TGTGCCAGCAGCGAGACGGCGGTCTATGGCTACACCTTC. This codes for CASSETAVYGYTF.